This TCR beta chain stems from a study of blood T cell repertoires in COVID-19. TCRdb's copy holds only in-frame clones and misses some; the assay was immunoSEQ multiplex PCR. The sample has 250,000 or so clones, around 84% seen once. The CDR3 runs to 14 residues. In germline, CDR1 is MNHEY, CDR2 SVGAGI. V was shortened by 5 bases and J by 2 bases, with 12 bases between the two germline ends. The clonotype comes from a woman in her thirties or forties who had recovered from COVID-19. The chain uses TRBV6-5 and TRBJ1-2; no definite D call. The material sequenced was peripheral blood. CDR3 amino acids: CASSRGPFNYGYTF. The CDR3 DNA reads as TGTGCCAGCAGTCGGGGTCCCTTCAACTATGGCTACACCTTC.